This T cell receptor beta chain was sequenced for a study of cytomegalovirus exposure and HLA in healthy donors. PCR involved 60 Vbeta and 13 Jbeta primers. Method: immunoSEQ multiplex PCR; TCRdb's copy keeps in-frame clones and lacks some. The sample has some 250,000 clones; more than 75% are singletons. V gave up 4 bases and J gave up 0 bases; unmatched junction bases: 3. Germline V gives CDR1 SGHNT, CDR2 YYREEE (reference sequence). CDR3 length: 15 amino acids. The chain couples TRBV5-4 to TRBJ2-4; 8 nucleotides agree with TRBD1. This TCR came from a woman in her forties in good health and CMV-seropositive. The sample taken for sequencing was PBMCs. The CDR3 DNA sequence: TGTGCCAGCAGCATGACAGGGGTAGCCAAAAACATTCAGTACTTC. It encodes CASSMTGVAKNIQYF.